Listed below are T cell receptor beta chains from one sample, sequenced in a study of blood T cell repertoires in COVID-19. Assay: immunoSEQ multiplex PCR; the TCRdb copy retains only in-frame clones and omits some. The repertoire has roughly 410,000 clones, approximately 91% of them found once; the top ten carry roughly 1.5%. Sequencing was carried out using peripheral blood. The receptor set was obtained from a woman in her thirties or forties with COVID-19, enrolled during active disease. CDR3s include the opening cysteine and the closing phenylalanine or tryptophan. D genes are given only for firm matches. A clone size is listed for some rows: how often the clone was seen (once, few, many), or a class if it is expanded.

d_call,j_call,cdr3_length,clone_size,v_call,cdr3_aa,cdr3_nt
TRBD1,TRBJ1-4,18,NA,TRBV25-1,CASSERRGMGQTNEKLFF,TGTGCCAGCAGCGAGCGGAGAGGAATGGGACAGACTAATGAAAAACTGTTTTTT
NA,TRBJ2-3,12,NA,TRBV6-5,CASRRQGGTQYF,TGTGCCAGCAGGCGACAGGGAGGTACGCAGTATTTT
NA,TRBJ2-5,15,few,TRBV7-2,CASSLWGDLMETQYF,TGTGCCAGCAGCCTTTGGGGCGATTTGATGGAGACCCAGTACTTC
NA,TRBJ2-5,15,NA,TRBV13,CASSLVVHSQETQYF,TGTGCCAGCAGCTTAGTCGTTCACAGCCAAGAGACCCAGTACTTC
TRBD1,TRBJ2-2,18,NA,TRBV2,CASTLYEAGQGRTGELFF,TGTGCCAGCACCCTATACGAGGCGGGACAGGGGCGAACCGGGGAGCTGTTTTTT
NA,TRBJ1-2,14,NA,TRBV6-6,CASSPGQLNYGYTF,TGTGCCAGCAGCCCGGGACAATTAAACTATGGCTACACCTTC
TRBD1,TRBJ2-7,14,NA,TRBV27,CATRAGTGDYEQYF,TGTGCCACGAGGGCCGGGACAGGGGACTACGAGCAGTACTTC
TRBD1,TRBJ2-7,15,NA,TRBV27,CASSLWTGTPYEQYF,TGTGCCAGCAGTCTGTGGACAGGCACCCCCTACGAGCAGTACTTC
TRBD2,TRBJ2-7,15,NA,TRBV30,CAWSPQKGGRAEQYF,TGTGCCTGGAGTCCACAGAAGGGAGGGAGGGCCGAGCAGTACTTC
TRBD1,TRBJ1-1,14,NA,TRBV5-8,CASSRDSPNTEAFF,TGTGCCAGCAGCCGGGACAGTCCGAACACTGAAGCTTTCTTT
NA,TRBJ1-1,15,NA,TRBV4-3,CASSQENNMNTEAFF,TGCGCCAGCAGCCAAGAAAATAACATGAACACTGAAGCTTTCTTT
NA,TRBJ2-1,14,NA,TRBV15,CATSRDRWNRRGFF,TGTGCCACCAGCAGAGATCGGTGGAATCGGAGGGGGTTCTTC
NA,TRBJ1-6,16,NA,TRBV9,CASSVGGSEDYSPLHF,TGTGCCAGCAGCGTGGGGGGTTCCGAGGATTATTCACCCCTCCACTTT
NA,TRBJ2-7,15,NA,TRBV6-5,CASSYLAEWSYEQYF,TGTGCCAGCAGTTACTTGGCGGAGTGGTCCTACGAGCAGTACTTC
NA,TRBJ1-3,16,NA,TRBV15,CATSPSGGVSGNTIYF,TGTGCCACCAGCCCTTCGGGGGGCGTCTCTGGAAACACCATATATTTT
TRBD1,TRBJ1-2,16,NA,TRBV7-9,CASSGLGTGLTEGYTF,TGTGCCAGCAGCGGGCTCGGGACAGGCCTAACGGAAGGCTACACCTTC
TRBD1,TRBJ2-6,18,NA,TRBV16,CASSQRTGSISGANVLTF,TGTGCCAGCAGCCAACGGACAGGTTCAATCTCTGGGGCCAACGTCCTGACTTTC
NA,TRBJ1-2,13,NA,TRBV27,CASSSGPLNGYTF,TGTGCCAGCAGTTCAGGTCCCTTGAACGGCTACACCTTC
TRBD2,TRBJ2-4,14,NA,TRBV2,CASGGTSGTGIQYF,TGTGCCAGCGGGGGGACTAGCGGGACGGGCATTCAGTACTTC
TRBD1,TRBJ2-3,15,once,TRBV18,CASSSETGWADTQYF,TGTGCCAGCTCATCGGAGACAGGGTGGGCAGATACGCAGTATTTT
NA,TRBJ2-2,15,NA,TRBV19,CASTERGGRTGELFF,TGTGCCAGTACCGAGCGTGGAGGGCGGACCGGGGAGCTGTTTTTT
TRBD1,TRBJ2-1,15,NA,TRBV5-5,CASLDRDRGNNEQFF,TGTGCCAGCTTAGACCGGGACAGGGGAAACAATGAGCAGTTCTTC
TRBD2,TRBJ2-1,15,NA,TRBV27,CASSPAGASYNEQFF,TGTGCCAGCAGCCCAGCGGGGGCCTCCTACAATGAGCAGTTCTTC
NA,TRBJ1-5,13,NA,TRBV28,CASTPAGAGASHF,TGTGCCAGCACCCCCGCAGGGGCAGGGGCTTCCCATTTT
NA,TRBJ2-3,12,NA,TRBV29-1,CSVAQGPDTQYF,TGCAGCGTTGCTCAGGGCCCAGATACGCAGTATTTT
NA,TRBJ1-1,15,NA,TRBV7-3,CASSLRGGEGTEAFF,TGTGCCAGCAGCTTAAGGGGGGGCGAAGGCACTGAAGCTTTCTTT
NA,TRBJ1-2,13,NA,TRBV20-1,CSASKGANYGYTF,TGCAGTGCTAGTAAGGGGGCTAACTATGGCTACACCTTC
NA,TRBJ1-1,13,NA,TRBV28,CASRRGLNTEAFF,TGTGCCAGTCGGAGGGGATTGAACACTGAAGCTTTCTTT
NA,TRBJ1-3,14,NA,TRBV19,CASYVVFSGNTIYF,TGTGCCAGTTATGTCGTGTTCTCTGGAAACACCATATATTTT
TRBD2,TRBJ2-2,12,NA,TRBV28,CSSVGGTGELFF,TGTTCTTCAGTGGGGGGGACCGGGGAGCTGTTTTTT
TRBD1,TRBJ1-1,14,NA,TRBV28,CASSFPGGITEAFF,TGTGCCAGCAGTTTCCCAGGGGGAATCACTGAAGCTTTCTTT
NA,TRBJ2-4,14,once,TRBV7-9,CASSLNQGTDIQYF,TGTGCCAGCAGCTTAAATCAGGGTACGGACATTCAGTACTTC
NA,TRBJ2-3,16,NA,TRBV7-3,CASSYQTPGYTDTQYF,TGTGCCAGCAGCTACCAAACACCCGGGTACACAGATACGCAGTATTTT
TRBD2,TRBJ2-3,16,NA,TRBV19,CASSIRLAGSTDTQYF,TGTGCCAGTAGTATACGGCTAGCGGGGAGCACAGATACGCAGTATTTT
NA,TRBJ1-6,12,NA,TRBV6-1,CASSEGHSPLHF,TGTGCCAGCAGTGAAGGGCATTCACCCCTCCACTTT
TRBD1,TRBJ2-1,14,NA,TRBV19,CASLDRGSYNEQFF,TGTGCCAGTTTAGACAGGGGTTCCTACAATGAGCAGTTCTTC
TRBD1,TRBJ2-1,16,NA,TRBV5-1,CASSLSFRQGNNEQFF,TGCGCCAGCAGCTTGTCGTTCCGACAGGGGAACAATGAGCAGTTCTTC
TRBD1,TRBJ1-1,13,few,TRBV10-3,CAIIGQGATEAFF,TGTGCCATCATTGGACAGGGAGCGACTGAAGCTTTCTTT
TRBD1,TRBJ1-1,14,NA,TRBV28,CASSPTGGAPEAFF,TGTGCCAGCAGTCCGACAGGGGGCGCCCCCGAAGCTTTCTTT
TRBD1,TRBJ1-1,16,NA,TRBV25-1,CASRSSAGGVFTEAFF,TGTGCCAGCAGGAGCTCGGCAGGGGGCGTCTTCACTGAAGCTTTCTTT
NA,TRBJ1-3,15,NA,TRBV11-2,CASSLMSISGNTIYF,TGTGCCAGCAGCTTAATGTCTATCTCTGGAAACACCATATATTTT
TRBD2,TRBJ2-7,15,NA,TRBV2,CASNPERGGLHEQYF,TGTGCCAGCAATCCGGAGCGGGGGGGGCTCCACGAGCAGTACTTC
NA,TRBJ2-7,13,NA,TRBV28,CASSLSRGYEQYF,TGTGCCAGCAGTTTAAGTCGGGGCTACGAGCAGTACTTC
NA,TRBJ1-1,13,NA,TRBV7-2,CASSLGRNTEAFF,TGTGCCAGCAGCTTAGGTAGGAACACTGAAGCTTTCTTT
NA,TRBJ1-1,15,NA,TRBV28,CASSSTAKTSTEAFF,TGTGCCAGCAGTTCAACAGCTAAAACGAGCACTGAAGCTTTCTTT
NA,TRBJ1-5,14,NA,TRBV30,CAWSAGRQGQPQHF,TGTGCCTGGAGCGCAGGAAGGCAGGGTCAGCCCCAGCATTTT
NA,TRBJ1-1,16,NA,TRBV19,CASSIKVGGWNTEAFF,TGTGCCAGTAGTATCAAGGTAGGGGGATGGAACACTGAAGCTTTCTTT
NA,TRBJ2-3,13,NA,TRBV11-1,CASSLDRSDTQYF,TGTGCCAGCAGCTTAGATCGTTCAGATACGCAGTATTTT
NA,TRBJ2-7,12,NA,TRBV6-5,CASSLGQLLGSF,TGTGCCAGCAGTTTAGGACAGCTCTTGGGATCTTTC
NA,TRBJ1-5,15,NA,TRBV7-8,CASSPQGNRNQPQHF,TGTGCCAGCAGCCCGCAGGGTAATCGCAATCAGCCCCAGCATTTT
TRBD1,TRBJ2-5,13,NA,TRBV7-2,CASTATGAETQYF,TGTGCCAGCACCGCGACAGGGGCAGAGACCCAGTACTTC
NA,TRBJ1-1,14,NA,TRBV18,CASSVSQGNTEAFF,TGTGCCAGCTCAGTTTCACAGGGGAACACTGAAGCTTTCTTT
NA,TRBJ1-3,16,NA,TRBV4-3,CASSRSGLSAGNTIYF,TGCGCCAGCAGCCGCTCCGGACTGAGCGCTGGAAACACCATATATTTT